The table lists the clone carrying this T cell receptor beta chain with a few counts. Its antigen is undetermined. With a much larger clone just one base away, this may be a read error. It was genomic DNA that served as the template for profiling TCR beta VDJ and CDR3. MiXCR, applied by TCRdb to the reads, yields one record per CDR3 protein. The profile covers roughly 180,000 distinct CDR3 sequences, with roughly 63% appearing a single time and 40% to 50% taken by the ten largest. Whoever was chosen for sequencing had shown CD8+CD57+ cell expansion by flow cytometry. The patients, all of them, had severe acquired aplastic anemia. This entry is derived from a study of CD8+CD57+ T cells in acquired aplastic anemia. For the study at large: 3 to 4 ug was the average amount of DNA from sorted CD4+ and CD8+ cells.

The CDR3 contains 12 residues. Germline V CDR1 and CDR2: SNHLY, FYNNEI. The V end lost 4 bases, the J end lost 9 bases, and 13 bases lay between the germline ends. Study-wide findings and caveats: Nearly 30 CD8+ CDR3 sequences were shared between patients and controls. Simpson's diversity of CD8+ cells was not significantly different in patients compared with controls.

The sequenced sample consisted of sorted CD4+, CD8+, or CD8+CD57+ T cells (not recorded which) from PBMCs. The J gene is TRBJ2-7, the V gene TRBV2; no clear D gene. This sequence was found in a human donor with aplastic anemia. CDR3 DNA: TGTGCCAGCAGTGTATTTTTGAGCGTGCAGTACTTC. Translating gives CASSVFLSVQYF.